The entry that follows covers one TCR beta chain sequence. Other DNA sequences in this sample translate to the same CDR3. The data were obtained in a study of shared clonotypes between healthy human individuals. TCRdb keeps only in-frame clones here, not all; method: immunoSEQ multiplex PCR. The sample holds a few million clones, about 94% seen once. The V end was cut by 0 bases, the J end by 1 base, with 7 bases between. Germline CDR1 is SGHRS and CDR2 is YFSETQ. This CDR3 region has 14 residues. The naive CD8 subset, CD45RO-negative cells positively selected for CCR7, excluded terminally differentiated effector memory CD45RA+ cells. All the donors were Caucasian adults who lived in Nashville, Tennessee.

Specimen: naive CD8+ T cells from PBMCs. The chain is built from TRBV5-1 and TRBJ1-2; TRBD1 might be the D (6 bases). This TCR was recovered from a man between 18 and 29 years old in good health. Some clones in this sample may be carry-over from other donors' samples. The CDR3 spells CASSLGQVNYGYTF. The CDR3 DNA reads as TGCGCCAGCAGCTTGGGACAGGTTAACTATGGCTACACCTTC.